These 4 T cell receptor beta chains were sequenced from one sample in a study of T cell repertoires in cytomegalovirus infection. MiXCR, applied by TCRdb to the reads, yields one record per CDR3 protein. The sample records roughly 300,000 distinct CDR3 sequences, 9.5% being singletons. The specimen was PBMCs. The receptors originated from a human donor in good health (CMV status not recorded). Some clones in this sample may be carry-over from other donors' samples.

This clonotype has at least ten counts. The chain recombines TRBV4-3 with TRBJ1-3; 11 nucleotides line up with TRBD1. The CDR3 length is 16 residues. V was clipped by 2 bases and J by 3 bases; unmatched bases: 3. The germline V gene has CDR1 LGHNA and CDR2 YSLEER. In nucleotides, the CDR3 is TGCGCCAGCAGCCAATGGACAGGGGGCCTTGGAAACACCATATATTTT. The encoded protein is CASSQWTGGLGNTIYF.

The CDR3 spells CASSLGLFGGSSGANVLTF. The CDR3 coding sequence is TGTGCCAGCAGTTTAGGGTTGTTCGGGGGGAGCTCTGGGGCCAACGTCCTGACTTTC. The rearrangement uses TRBV12-3 or TRBV12-4 and TRBJ2-6, with 7 positions matching TRBD2. This CDR3 has 19 residues. V was clipped by 1 base and J by 0 bases; unmatched bases: 9.

This clonotype was recorded many times. CDR3 sequence reads: CASSSSGGLGTEAFF. Here the CDR3 DNA reads TGTGCCAGCAGCTCGTCGGGGGGCTTGGGCACTGAAGCTTTCTTT. The chain is built from TRBV7-2 and TRBJ1-1; D is perhaps TRBD1 (6 bases). V gave up 4 bases and J gave up 4 bases, with 16 bases separating them. The CDR3 consists of 15 residues. CDR1 is SGHTA, CDR2 FQGNSA, per germline.

The table lists this clonotype with a few counts. The gene calls are TRBV6-2 or TRBV6-3 and TRBJ2-2; 8 bases are a match to TRBD2. The CDR3 totals 15 residues. V dropped 5 bases and J dropped 4; count of bases not matched to a gene: 6. From germline, CDR1 is MNHEY and CDR2 SVGEGT. This CDR3 is CASSPGLALTGELFF. The CDR3 region has the DNA TGTGCCAGCAGTCCCGGACTAGCCCTCACCGGGGAGCTGTTTTTT.